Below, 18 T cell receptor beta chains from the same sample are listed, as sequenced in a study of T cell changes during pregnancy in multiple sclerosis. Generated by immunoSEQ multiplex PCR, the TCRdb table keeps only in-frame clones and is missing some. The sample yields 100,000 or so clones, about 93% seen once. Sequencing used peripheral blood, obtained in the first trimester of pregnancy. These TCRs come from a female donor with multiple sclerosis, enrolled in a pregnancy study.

CDR3 region: CASSNIRTSGIQETQYF. In nucleotides, the CDR3 is TGTGCCAGCAGCAACATAAGGACTAGCGGAATACAAGAGACCCAGTACTTC. The V and J genes are TRBV21-1 and TRBJ2-5; no check of the table's D call, TRBD2, against the DNA was made. TRBV21-1 is a pseudogene locus. This CDR3 is 17 amino acids long.

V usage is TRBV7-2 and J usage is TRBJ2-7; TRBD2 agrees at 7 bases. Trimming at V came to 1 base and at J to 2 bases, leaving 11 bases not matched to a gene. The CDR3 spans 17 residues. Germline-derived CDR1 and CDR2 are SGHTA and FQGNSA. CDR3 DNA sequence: TGTGCCAGCAGCTTAGAAGTGCGGGACTACGGCCCCTACGAGCAGTACTTC. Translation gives CASSLEVRDYGPYEQYF.

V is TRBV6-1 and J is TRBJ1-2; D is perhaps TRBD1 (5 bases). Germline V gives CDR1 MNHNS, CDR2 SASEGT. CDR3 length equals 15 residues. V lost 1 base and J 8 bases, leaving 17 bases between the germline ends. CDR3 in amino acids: CASSEVLAGRDGYTF. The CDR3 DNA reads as TGTGCCAGCAGTGAAGTTCTAGCGGGGAGGGACGGCTACACCTTC.

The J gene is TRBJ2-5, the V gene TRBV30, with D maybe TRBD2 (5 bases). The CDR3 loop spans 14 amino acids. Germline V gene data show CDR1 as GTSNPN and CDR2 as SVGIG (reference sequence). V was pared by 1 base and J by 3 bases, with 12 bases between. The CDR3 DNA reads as TGTGCCTGGAGTGGGGGAGCAGTCGAAGAGACCCAGTACTTC. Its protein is CAWSGGAVEETQYF.

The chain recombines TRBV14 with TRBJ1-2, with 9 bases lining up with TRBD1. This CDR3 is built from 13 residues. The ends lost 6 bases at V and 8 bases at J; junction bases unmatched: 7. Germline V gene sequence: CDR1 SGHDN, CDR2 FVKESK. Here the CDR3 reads CASSPGTGLGYTF. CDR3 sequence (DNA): TGTGCCAGCAGTCCAGGGACAGGGTTAGGCTACACCTTC.

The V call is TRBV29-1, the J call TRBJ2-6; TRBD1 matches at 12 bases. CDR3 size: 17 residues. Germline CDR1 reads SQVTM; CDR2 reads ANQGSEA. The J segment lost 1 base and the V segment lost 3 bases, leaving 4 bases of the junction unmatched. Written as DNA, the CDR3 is TGCAGCGTTGAGGGACAGGGGGCGACTTCTGGGGCCAACGTCCTGACTTTC. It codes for CSVEGQGATSGANVLTF.

This CDR3 is CASSQARSSGGWGDEQFF. CDR3 nucleotide sequence: TGCGCCAGCAGCCAAGCAAGGTCTAGCGGGGGATGGGGCGATGAGCAGTTCTTC. J is TRBJ2-1 and V is TRBV4-1; TRBD2 aligns across 10 bases. The CDR3 is made up of 18 amino acids. The junction had 14 bases not matched to a gene; V was cut back by 1 base and J by 8 bases. The germline gives CDR1 MGHRA, CDR2 YSYEKL.

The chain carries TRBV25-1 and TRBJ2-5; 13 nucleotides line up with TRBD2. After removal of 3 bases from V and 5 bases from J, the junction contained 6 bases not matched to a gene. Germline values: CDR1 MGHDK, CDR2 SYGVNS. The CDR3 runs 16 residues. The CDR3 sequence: CASSDTSGGAQETQYF. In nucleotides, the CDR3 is TGTGCCAGCAGTGATACTAGCGGGGGGGCTCAGGAGACCCAGTACTTC.

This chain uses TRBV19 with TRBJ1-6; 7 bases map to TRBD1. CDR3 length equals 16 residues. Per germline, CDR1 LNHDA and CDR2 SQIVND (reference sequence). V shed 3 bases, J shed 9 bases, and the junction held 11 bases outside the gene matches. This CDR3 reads CASSMERQGLGSPLHF. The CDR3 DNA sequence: TGTGCCAGTAGTATGGAAAGACAGGGTTTGGGTTCACCCCTCCACTTT.

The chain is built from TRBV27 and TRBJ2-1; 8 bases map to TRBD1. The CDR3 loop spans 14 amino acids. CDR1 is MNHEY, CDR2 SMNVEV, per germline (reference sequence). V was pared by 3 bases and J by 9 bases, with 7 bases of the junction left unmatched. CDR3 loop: CASSFTGGPGEQFF. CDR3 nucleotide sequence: TGTGCCAGCAGTTTCACAGGGGGACCTGGTGAGCAGTTCTTC.

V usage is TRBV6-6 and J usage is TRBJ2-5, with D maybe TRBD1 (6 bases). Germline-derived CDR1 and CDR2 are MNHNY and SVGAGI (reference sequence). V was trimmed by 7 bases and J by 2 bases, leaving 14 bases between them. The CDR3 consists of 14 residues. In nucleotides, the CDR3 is TGTGCCAGCAATGACAGGCATACACAAGAGACCCAGTACTTC. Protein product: CASNDRHTQETQYF.

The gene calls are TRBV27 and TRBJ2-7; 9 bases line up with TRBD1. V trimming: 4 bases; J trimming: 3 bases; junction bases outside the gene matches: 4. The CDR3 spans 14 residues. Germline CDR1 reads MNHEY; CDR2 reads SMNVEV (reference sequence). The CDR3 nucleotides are TGTGCCAGCAGTTCCTACAGGGGGCGCTACGAGCAGTACTTC. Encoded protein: CASSSYRGRYEQYF.

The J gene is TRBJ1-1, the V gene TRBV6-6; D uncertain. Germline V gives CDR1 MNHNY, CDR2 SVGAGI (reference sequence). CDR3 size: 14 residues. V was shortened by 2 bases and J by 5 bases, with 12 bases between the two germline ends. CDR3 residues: CASSYDTRWTEAFF. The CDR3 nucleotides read TGTGCCAGCAGTTACGACACCCGGTGGACTGAAGCTTTCTTT.

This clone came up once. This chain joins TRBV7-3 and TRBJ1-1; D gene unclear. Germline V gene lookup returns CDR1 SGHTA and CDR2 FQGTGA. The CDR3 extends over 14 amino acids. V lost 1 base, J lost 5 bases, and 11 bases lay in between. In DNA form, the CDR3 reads TGTGCCAGCAGCTTAAGGCGGGGAGGGACTGAAGCTTTCTTT. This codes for CASSLRRGGTEAFF.

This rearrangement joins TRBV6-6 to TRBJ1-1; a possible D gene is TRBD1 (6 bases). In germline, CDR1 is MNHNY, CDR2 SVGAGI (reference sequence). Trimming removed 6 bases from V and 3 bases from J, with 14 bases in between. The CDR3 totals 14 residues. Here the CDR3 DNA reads TGTGCCAGCAGAACAGGGAGATTGGACACTGAAGCTTTCTTT. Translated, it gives CASRTGRLDTEAFF.

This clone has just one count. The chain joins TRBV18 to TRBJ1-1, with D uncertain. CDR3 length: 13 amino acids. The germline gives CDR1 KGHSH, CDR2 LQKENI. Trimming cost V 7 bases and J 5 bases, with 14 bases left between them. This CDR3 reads CASCSRLETEAFF. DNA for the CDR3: TGTGCCAGCTGCTCGAGACTGGAGACTGAAGCTTTCTTT.

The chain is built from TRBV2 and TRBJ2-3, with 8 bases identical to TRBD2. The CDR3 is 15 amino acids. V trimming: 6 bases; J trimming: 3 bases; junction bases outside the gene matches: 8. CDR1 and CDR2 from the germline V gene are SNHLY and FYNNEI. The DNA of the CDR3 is TGTGCCAGCAGCCGAATGGGACTAGAAACAGATACGCAGTATTTT. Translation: CASSRMGLETDTQYF.

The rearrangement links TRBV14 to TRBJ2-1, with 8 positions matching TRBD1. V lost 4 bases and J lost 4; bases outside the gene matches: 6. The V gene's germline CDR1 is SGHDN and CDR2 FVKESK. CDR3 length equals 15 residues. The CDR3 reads CASSPQGALYNEQFF. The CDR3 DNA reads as TGTGCCAGCAGCCCCCAGGGGGCGCTTTACAATGAGCAGTTCTTC.